The 18 T cell receptor beta chains below all came from one sample that was sequenced in a study of blood T cells in healthy people across ages. With a J-beta primer mix and a sample-barcoded 5' primer, a second PCR ran 7 to 11 cycles. TCRdb re-called the 5' RACE reads with MiXCR, one entry per CDR3 protein. The sample yields under 800,000 distinct CDR3 sequences, roughly 44% seen once. Source material: blood. Every receptor here comes from a woman in her sixties in good health.

This sequence joins TRBV20-1 and TRBJ1-5, with 12 bases matching TRBD1. CDR3 length: 14 amino acids. Germline V CDR1 and CDR2: DFQATT, SNEGSKA (reference sequence). V lost 4 bases and J lost 7; bases outside the gene matches: 5. The CDR3 region is CSAKGQGAWQPQHF. The CDR3 DNA follows: TGCAGTGCTAAGGGACAGGGGGCCTGGCAGCCCCAGCATTTT.

The chain recombines TRBV24-1 with TRBJ2-3, with D hard to call. Germline V CDR1 and CDR2: KGHDR, SFDVKD. Deletions cut 5 bases from V and 0 bases from J, with 2 bases between. The CDR3 sequence is 12 residues long. CDR3 bases: TGTGCCACCAGTGCCAGCACAGATACGCAGTATTTT. It translates to CATSASTDTQYF.

This clonotype was seen more than once but under ten times. The chain is built from TRBV6-5 and TRBJ2-3; D gene ambiguous. The germline CDR1 and CDR2 sequences are MNHEY and SVGAGI. CDR3 length: 15 residues. Trimming removed 2 bases from V and 0 bases from J, with 9 bases in between. As DNA, the CDR3 is TGTGCCAGCAGTTACGTGGGATCTAGCACAGATACGCAGTATTTT. Its translation: CASSYVGSSTDTQYF.

This clonotype was counted a few times. The CDR3 bases are TGCAGCGTTTATTCGGACAGGGGGCTTGGCTACACCTTC. It yields the protein CSVYSDRGLGYTF. This chain uses TRBV29-1 with TRBJ1-2, with 11 positions matching TRBD1. CDR1 is SQVTM and CDR2 is ANQGSEA in the germline V gene. This CDR3 has 13 residues. V trimming: 5 bases; J trimming: 7 bases; junction bases outside the gene matches: 6.

This clonotype was found a few times. This rearrangement joins TRBV2 to TRBJ1-5; TRBD1 is a possible D gene (5 bases). Germline-derived CDR1 and CDR2 are SNHLY and FYNNEI. V was pared by 3 bases and J by 2 bases, with 8 bases between. The CDR3 length is 14 residues. CDR3 sequence: CASSDPRGNQPQHF. The DNA for the CDR3 is TGTGCCAGCAGTGACCCCAGGGGCAATCAGCCCCAGCATTTT.

This clonotype was detected many times. The chain recombines TRBV27 with TRBJ2-7, with 8 nucleotides matching TRBD2. Germline trimming cut 3 bases from V and 0 bases from J; bases unmatched to any gene: 1. The CDR3 length is 14 residues. Germline CDR1 and CDR2: MNHEY and SMNVEV (reference sequence). The CDR3 here is CASSFSGASYEQYF. CDR3 nucleotide sequence: TGTGCCAGCAGTTTTAGCGGGGCCTCCTACGAGCAGTACTTC.

This clonotype was picked up a small number of times. The V and J genes are TRBV7-8 and TRBJ1-1; no firm D call. Between the trimmed V and J ends, which lost 5 bases and 2 bases, there was a span of 9 bases. The germline V gene has CDR1 SGHVS and CDR2 FQNEAQ. CDR3 length: 13 amino acids. The chain's CDR3 is CASSVLENTEAFF. The DNA for the CDR3 is TGTGCCAGCAGCGTACTCGAAAACACTGAAGCTTTCTTT.

This clonotype was seen only a few times. The J gene is TRBJ2-1, the V gene TRBV7-2; D is ambiguous. Deletions cut 1 base from V and 11 bases from J, with 15 bases between. Germline V CDR1 and CDR2: SGHTA, FQGNSA. The CDR3 is 14 amino acids. CDR3 residues: CASSLDWQTMKQFF. CDR3 coding DNA: TGTGCCAGCAGCTTAGACTGGCAAACAATGAAGCAGTTCTTC.

This clonotype has only a few counts. The chain employs TRBV2 and TRBJ2-3; D possibly corresponds to TRBD2 (7 bases). Germline V gives CDR1 SNHLY, CDR2 FYNNEI. V lost 5 bases and J lost 2, with 14 bases in between. CDR3 length: 15 residues. The CDR3 nucleotides read TGTGCCAGCAGTTGGGGGGGCAAAAACACAGATACGCAGTATTTT. Protein product: CASSWGGKNTDTQYF.

The chain is built from TRBV6-2 or TRBV6-3 and TRBJ1-2; D unresolved. This CDR3 is built from 15 residues. The ends were cut back, 7 bases at V and 8 bases at J, with 23 bases in the middle. From germline, CDR1 is MNHEY and CDR2 SVGEGT. CDR3 protein: CASIPQKCNPGGYTF. Here the CDR3 DNA reads TGTGCCAGCATCCCACAGAAGTGTAACCCCGGGGGCTACACCTTC.

The rearrangement links TRBV6-6 to TRBJ2-1, with 10 bases identical to TRBD1. CDR1 is MNHNY and CDR2 is SVGAGI in the germline V gene (reference sequence). CDR3 length equals 15 residues. Trimming removed 4 bases from V and 8 bases from J; junction bases left unmatched: 8. The CDR3 DNA reads TGTGCCAGCAGTTTCCGGGACAGGGGTTCTCATGAGCAGTTCTTC. Amino acids: CASSFRDRGSHEQFF.

To note about this clonotype: This may be a read error, as it is one base from a much larger clone. This rearrangement joins TRBV7-9 to TRBJ2-5, with TRBD2 identical over 9 bases. TRBJ2-7 explains the end of the DNA better; the J call may be wrong. This CDR3 has 17 amino acids. The germline V gene has CDR1 SEHNR and CDR2 FQNEAQ (reference sequence). The CDR3 DNA reads TGTGCCAGCAGCTTAACCCGGGCTAGCGGGAAGTTTGCCGAGCAGTACTTC. This translates into CASSLTRASGKFAEQYF.

The chain joins TRBV7-2 to TRBJ1-5; TRBD1 is a possible D gene (6 bases). Germline V lookup: CDR1 SGHTA, CDR2 FQGNSA. The CDR3 runs to 16 residues. V lost 4 bases, J lost 4 bases, and 17 bases lay in between. CDR3 nucleotide sequence: TGTGCCAGCAGCTCCCAGTCAGGGGTGTCAAATCAGCCCCAGCATTTT. Protein sequence: CASSSQSGVSNQPQHF.

This clonotype is a singleton in its sample. V and J are TRBV7-8 and TRBJ2-1; D tentatively fits TRBD1 or TRBD2 (5 bases each). The CDR3 length is 14 residues. V was pared by 4 bases and J by 7 bases, with 14 bases between. Germline CDR1 reads SGHVS; CDR2 reads FQNEAQ. The CDR3 coding sequence is TGTGCCAGCAGCTCATCCCTAGCAGGGAATGAGCAGTTCTTC. As protein: CASSSSLAGNEQFF.

The rearrangement joins TRBV7-2 to TRBJ1-4; D remains unclear. CDR3 size: 11 residues. Germline V CDR1 and CDR2: SGHTA, FQGNSA. V was clipped by 6 bases and J by 6 bases, with 5 bases between them. The CDR3 spells CASRLDEKLFF. The CDR3 nucleotides read TGTGCCAGCAGACTCGATGAAAAACTGTTTTTT.

This clonotype was seen at least ten times. The J gene is TRBJ2-1, the V gene TRBV6-5; D remains unclear. V was clipped by 4 bases and J by 6 bases, with 13 bases between them. Germline-derived CDR1 and CDR2 are MNHEY and SVGAGI. This CDR3 contains 14 residues. The CDR3 sequence: CASSLGFESNEQFF. DNA for the CDR3: TGTGCCAGCAGTTTGGGGTTCGAGTCCAATGAGCAGTTCTTC.

The V and J genes are TRBV2 and TRBJ2-3; D call uncertain. V lost 7 bases, J lost 0 bases, and 8 bases lay in between. The germline CDR1 and CDR2 sequences are SNHLY and FYNNEI. This CDR3 contains 13 residues. In nucleotides, the CDR3 is TGTGCCAGCAAGATCCAGAGCACAGATACGCAGTATTTT. Translated: CASKIQSTDTQYF.

The chain links TRBV28 to TRBJ1-2; a weak D match, TRBD1 (5 bases). This CDR3 spans 14 amino acids. Looked up from germline, CDR1 is MDHEN and CDR2 is SYDVKM. Between the trimmed V and J ends, which lost 5 bases and 4 bases, there was a span of 14 bases. CDR3 amino acids: CASSPSGSGYGYTF. DNA of the CDR3: TGTGCCAGCAGTCCATCAGGGTCGGGCTATGGCTACACCTTC.